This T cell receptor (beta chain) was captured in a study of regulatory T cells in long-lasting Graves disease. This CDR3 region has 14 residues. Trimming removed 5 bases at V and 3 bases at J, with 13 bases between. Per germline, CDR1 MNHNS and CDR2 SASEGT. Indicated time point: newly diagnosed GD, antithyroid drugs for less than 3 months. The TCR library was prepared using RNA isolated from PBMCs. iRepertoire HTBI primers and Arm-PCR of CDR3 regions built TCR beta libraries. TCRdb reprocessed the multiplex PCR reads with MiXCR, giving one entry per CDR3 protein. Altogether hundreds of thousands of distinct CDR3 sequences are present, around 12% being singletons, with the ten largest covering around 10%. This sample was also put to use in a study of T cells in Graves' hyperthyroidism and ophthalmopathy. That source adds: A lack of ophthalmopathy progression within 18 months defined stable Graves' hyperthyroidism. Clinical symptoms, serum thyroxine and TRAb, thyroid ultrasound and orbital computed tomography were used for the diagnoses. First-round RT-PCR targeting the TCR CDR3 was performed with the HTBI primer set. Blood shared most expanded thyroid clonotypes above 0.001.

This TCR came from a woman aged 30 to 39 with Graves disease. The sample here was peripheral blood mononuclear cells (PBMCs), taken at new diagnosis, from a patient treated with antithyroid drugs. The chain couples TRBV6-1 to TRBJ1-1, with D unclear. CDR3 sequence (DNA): TGTGCCAGCAGTAGAATCGAAATTTACACTGAAGCTTTCTTT. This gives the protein CASSRIEIYTEAFF.